Below are 9 T cell receptor beta chains sequenced from a single sample in a study of T cell responses to AZD1222 COVID-19 vaccine. The table came from immunoSEQ multiplex PCR; TCRdb's copy has only in-frame clones and leaves some out. Of over 130,000 clones in the sample, 75% to 95% were seen once. The sequencing used peripheral blood, collected 28 days after the second dose of the MenACWY control vaccine. The receptors derive from an adult who received the MenACWY meningococcal vaccine as a control.

The rearrangement links TRBV28 to TRBJ2-1; D not resolved. CDR3 length: 15 residues. V was clipped by 4 bases and J by 0 bases, with 10 bases between them. CDR1 MDHEN and CDR2 SYDVKM come from the germline V gene. CDR3 nucleotides: TGTGCCAGCAGTTCCGTTCGGACCTCCTACAATGAGCAGTTCTTC. Protein sequence: CASSSVRTSYNEQFF.

This clone was counted only a few times. This chain joins TRBV4-3 and TRBJ1-1; the match to TRBD1 covers 7 bases. Trimming cost V 4 bases and J 0 bases; bases outside gene matches: 17. Germline V CDR1 and CDR2: LGHNA, YSLEER. There are 19 residues in the CDR3. CDR3 bases: TGCGCCAGCAGCCGAACAACGGCGGTGACAGGGACGTTGAACACTGAAGCTTTCTTT. This encodes CASSRTTAVTGTLNTEAFF.

V gene TRBV11-2 combines with J gene TRBJ2-3, with 11 bases fitting TRBD2. J gave up 0 bases and V 2 bases, and 10 bases lay outside the gene matches. The CDR3 length is 19 residues. Germline V lookup: CDR1 SGHAT, CDR2 FQNNGV. CDR3 region: CASSLTWLAGGTSTDTQYF. CDR3 DNA sequence: TGTGCCAGCAGCTTAACTTGGCTAGCGGGGGGAACTAGCACAGATACGCAGTATTTT.

The rearrangement links TRBV5-4 to TRBJ1-4, with D uncertain. The V gene lost 0 bases and the J gene lost 7 bases, with 10 bases spanning the gap. The CDR3 totals 14 residues. The germline V gene has CDR1 SGHNT and CDR2 YYREEE (reference sequence). CDR3 DNA: TGTGCCAGCAGCTTGGGGGGAGTCGGTGAAAAACTGTTTTTT. It specifies CASSLGGVGEKLFF.

The V gene is TRBV28, the J gene TRBJ1-4, with 10 bases identical to TRBD1. Looked up from germline, CDR1 is MDHEN and CDR2 is SYDVKM. The trim removed 0 bases at V and 7 bases at J, leaving 8 bases unmatched. The CDR3 loop spans 17 amino acids. This CDR3 reads CASSLWGTGEASEKLFF. CDR3 nucleotides: TGTGCCAGCAGTTTATGGGGGACAGGGGAAGCGAGTGAAAAACTGTTTTTT.

The chain employs TRBV7-8 and TRBJ2-2; TRBD1 agrees at 7 bases. The CDR3 has 15 amino acids. V trimming: 1 base; J trimming: 5 bases; junction bases outside the gene matches: 4. Germline-derived CDR1 and CDR2 are SGHVS and FQNEAQ. As DNA, the CDR3 is TGTGCCAGCAGCTTAGTGTCCAGGGGGACCGGGGAGCTGTTTTTT. This translates into CASSLVSRGTGELFF.

The chain links TRBV7-3 to TRBJ2-1; no reliable D call. The V gene lost 0 bases and the J gene lost 9 bases, with 24 bases spanning the gap. Per germline, CDR1 SGHTA and CDR2 FQGTGA. The CDR3 length is 18 residues. This CDR3 is CASSLTFPNSGVVGEQFF. The CDR3 nucleotides read TGTGCCAGCAGCTTAACGTTTCCGAATAGTGGGGTAGTCGGTGAGCAGTTCTTC. Using reference TRBV7-3 and TRBJ2-1 for the parts outside the CDR3, the full variable domain is GAGVSQTPSNKVTEKGKYVELRCDPISGHTALYWYRQSLGQGPEFLIYFQGTGAADDSGLPNDRFFAVRPEGSVSTLKIQRTERGDSAVYLCASSLTFPNSGVVGEQFFGPGTRLTVL.

This chain links TRBV10-3 with TRBJ1-5, with a possible D match to TRBD1 (6 bases). The CDR3 spans 16 residues. The germline gives CDR1 ENHRY, CDR2 SYGVKD. Trimming shortened V by 4 bases and J by 5 bases, and 18 bases separated the two germline ends. CDR3 DNA sequence: TGTGCCATCAGTGCGAGGGGCAGGGGTGGGGATCAGCCCCAGCATTTT. It specifies CAISARGRGGDQPQHF.

Remarks on this clone: Other DNA variants within this sample encode the same CDR3. V usage is TRBV5-1 and J usage is TRBJ1-1; 8 bases are a match to TRBD1. From germline, CDR1 is SGHRS and CDR2 YFSETQ. The CDR3 consists of 13 residues. The V gene end was trimmed by 1 base and the J gene end by 5 bases; junction bases not matched to a gene: 1. As DNA, the CDR3 is TGCGCCAGCAGCTTGACAGGGGGTACTGAAGCTTTCTTT. Protein sequence: CASSLTGGTEAFF.